This is a list of T cell receptor beta chains from one sample in a study of shared clonotypes between healthy human individuals. Assay used: immunoSEQ multiplex PCR; TCRdb lists only in-frame clones, some missing. Among about 1.5 million clones listed, roughly 96% were seen once. Sequenced: naive CD4+ T cells sorted from blood. Receptors originate from a man aged 30 to 39 in good health. Each CDR3 is given with its conserved first and last residue. The D gene is left open where the match is weak. Clone size is shown for a subset of rows, as once, few, many or a class of expanded clone.

V	J	D	size	DNA	CDR3
TRBV19	TRBJ2-7	.	.	TGTGCCAGTAGCTCATCGGGGGACAGCGTTTACGAGCAGTACTTC	CASSSSGDSVYEQYF
TRBV5-4	TRBJ1-2	TRBD1	few	TGTGCCAGCAGCGGCCGCCTGGGGACAGACTATGGCTACACCTTC	CASSGRLGTDYGYTF
TRBV2	TRBJ1-3	.	.	TGTGCCAGCAGTGACTATGCCAGGGTTTTGTCTGGATTTTCTTCTGGAAACACCATATATTTT	CASSDYARVLSGFSSGNTIYF
TRBV19	TRBJ1-2	.	.	TGTGCCAGTAGTATAGCGGGTCTGGGCACGGCCGGCTACACCTTC	CASSIAGLGTAGYTF
TRBV5-4	TRBJ2-1	.	.	TGTGCCAGCAGCTTGGGAGATTTTGGGAATGAGCAGTTCTTC	CASSLGDFGNEQFF
TRBV5-3	TRBJ2-2	.	.	TGTGCCAGCAGCTTGGGGCACCCAGACACCGGGGAGCTGTTTTTT	CASSLGHPDTGELFF
TRBV5-6	TRBJ2-7	.	.	TGTGCCAGCAGCTGGGCCTCAGGGGAGCAGTACTTC	CASSWASGEQYF
TRBV18	TRBJ2-7	.	.	TGTGCCAGCTCACCGGACGTTGCCGAGCAGTACTTC	CASSPDVAEQYF
TRBV5-1	TRBJ2-4	TRBD2	.	TGCGCCAGCAGCTTGGTGGCTAGCGGGAGTACCAAAAACATTCAGTACTTC	CASSLVASGSTKNIQYF
TRBV9	TRBJ2-3	.	.	TGTGCCAGCAGCGTAGGGGCCTCCACAGATACGCAGTATTTT	CASSVGASTDTQYF
TRBV19	TRBJ1-1	.	.	TGTGCCAGTAATTGGGGGCGAGGGGGCACTGAAGCTTTCTTT	CASNWGRGGTEAFF
TRBV5-1	TRBJ2-7	.	.	TGCGCCAGCAGCTTGGGTTCCCGTTCATACACCTACGAGCAGTACTTC	CASSLGSRSYTYEQYF
TRBV5-6	TRBJ1-2	TRBD1	.	TGTGCCAGCAGCCCCTGGGACAGGGGCTATGGCTACACCTTC	CASSPWDRGYGYTF
TRBV27	TRBJ1-5	.	.	TGTGCCAGCAGAGACAGCCTGAATCAGCCCCAGCATTTT	CASRDSLNQPQHF
TRBV27	TRBJ2-7	TRBD2	.	TGTGCCAGCAGTCCCCGGGGGACTAGCGGGAGGAGCTCCTACGAGCAGTACTTC	CASSPRGTSGRSSYEQYF
TRBV5-1	TRBJ1-1	.	.	TGCGCCAGCAGCTTGGGCCCCCAAGGGAACACTGAAGCTTTCTTT	CASSLGPQGNTEAFF
TRBV10-3	TRBJ2-4	.	.	TGTGCCATCAGTGAGAAAGGGGACATTCAGTACTTC	CAISEKGDIQYF
TRBV10-1	TRBJ2-5	.	.	TGCGCCAGCAGTGAGGGGGGAGGGGGCTGGAAAGAGACCCAGTACTTC	CASSEGGGGWKETQYF
TRBV9	TRBJ2-2	TRBD2	once	TGTGCCAGCAGCGCAGCCGGGACTAGCGGTTCCAACACCGGGGAGCTGTTTTTT	CASSAAGTSGSNTGELFF
TRBV10-2	TRBJ2-5	.	once	TGCGCCAGCAGCCCTACCCCGAAGGAGACCCAGTACTTC	CASSPTPKETQYF
TRBV7-9	TRBJ2-1	.	once	TGTGCCAGCAGCTTAAATGGGGGAGGACACAATGAGCAGTTCTTC	CASSLNGGGHNEQFF
TRBV6-4	TRBJ2-6	.	many	TGTGCCAGCAGTGCGGGAGACTCTGGGGCCAACGTCCTGACTTTC	CASSAGDSGANVLTF
TRBV30	TRBJ2-5	.	once	TGTGCCTGGAGTGTTCTTAAGACCCAGTACTTC	CAWSVLKTQYF
TRBV2	TRBJ2-2	TRBD1	.	TGTGCCAGCAGGGGGAGGCAGGGGGCCTCCCAGAACACCGGGGAGCTGTTTTTT	CASRGRQGASQNTGELFF
TRBV5-1	TRBJ2-5	TRBD1	.	TGCGCCAGCAGCCAGTTAGGGACAGGGAGCCAAGAGACCCAGTACTTC	CASSQLGTGSQETQYF
TRBV5-1	TRBJ2-5	.	.	TGCGCCAGCAGCTTGGCCAGGGTGGGCCAAGAGACCCAGTACTTC	CASSLARVGQETQYF
TRBV10-1	TRBJ2-7	.	.	TGCGCCAGCAGTGAGGGTGAAAGCTACGAGCAGTACTTC	CASSEGESYEQYF